The 9 T cell receptor beta chains presented below share a single source sample, sequenced in a study of control samples from healthy donors and cancer patients. Sequencing was performed with immunoSEQ multiplex PCR; in TCRdb, only in-frame clones are kept and a portion is missing. The table lists roughly 200,000 clones. The sequenced sample consisted of blood. The source of these receptors is a woman between 25 and 40 years old in good health.

The rearrangement uses TRBV5-1 and TRBJ1-3; D gene uncertain. The germline V gene has CDR1 SGHRS and CDR2 YFSETQ. Trimming removed 1 base at V and 0 bases at J, with 11 bases between. The CDR3 runs to 16 residues. CDR3 amino acids: CASSLTSTNSGNTIYF. In nucleotides, the CDR3 is TGCGCCAGCAGCTTGACGAGTACGAACTCTGGAAACACCATATATTTT.

V is TRBV2 and J is TRBJ2-7, with 7 positions matching TRBD1. Germline V gives CDR1 SNHLY, CDR2 FYNNEI. V shed 7 bases and J 6 bases; nucleotides not matched to a gene: 6. This CDR3 has 12 amino acids. This chain's CDR3 is CASTRTGIEQYF. The CDR3 DNA reads TGTGCCAGCACTAGGACAGGAATCGAGCAGTACTTC. Full variable domain (missing parts from reference TRBV2 and TRBJ2-7): EPEVTQTPSHQVTQMGQEVILRCVPISNHLYFYWYRQILGQKVEFLVSFYNNEISEKSEIFDDQFSVERPDGSNFTLKIRSTKLEDSAMYFCASTRTGIEQYFGPGTRLTVT.

The V gene is TRBV24-1, the J gene TRBJ1-2; D is possibly TRBD1 (5 bases). Germline CDR1 is KGHDR and CDR2 is SFDVKD. The CDR3 spans 16 residues. Trimming removed 5 bases at V and 4 bases at J, with 19 bases between. CDR3 sequence (DNA): TGTGCCACCAGTGCCCGCTTAAGGGGTGAAGGCTATGGCTACACCTTC. Residues: CATSARLRGEGYGYTF.

This chain uses TRBV25-1 with TRBJ2-3, with 13 bases that match TRBD2. Germline V lookup: CDR1 MGHDK, CDR2 SYGVNS. Trimming removed 5 bases from V and 1 base from J; junction bases left unmatched: 6. The CDR3 runs to 17 residues. For the CDR3, the DNA is TGTGCCAGCAGTAGTACTAGCGGGGGGGCTCGCACAGATACGCAGTATTTT. This gives the protein CASSSTSGGARTDTQYF.

J is TRBJ2-2 and V is TRBV6-5, with no clear D. V was cut by 8 bases and J by 0 bases, with 13 bases left in between. The CDR3 loop spans 15 amino acids. Germline loops: CDR1 MNHEY, CDR2 SVGAGI. The CDR3 nucleotides are TGTGCCAGCCGTTCGGGCCTCGCGAACACCGGGGAGCTGTTTTTT. This codes for CASRSGLANTGELFF.

The chain employs TRBV5-4 and TRBJ1-3; TRBD1 might be the D (5 bases). CDR1 is SGHNT, CDR2 YYREEE, per germline (reference sequence). CDR3 length: 16 amino acids. As DNA, the CDR3 is TGTGCGACTCAAACGGGGACTCTTGCTGCTGGAAACACCATATATTTT. Its protein product is CATQTGTLAAGNTIYF.

V is TRBV25-1 and J is TRBJ2-7; D gene unclear. Germline CDR1 reads MGHDK; CDR2 reads SYGVNS. Trimming removed 4 bases from V and 7 bases from J, with 14 bases in between. This CDR3 contains 13 residues. In DNA, the CDR3 is TGTGCCAGCAGTGCCAGCACGGGCGGTGAGCAGTACTTC. Encoded protein: CASSASTGGEQYF.

The rearrangement uses TRBV28 and TRBJ1-2; 7 positions match TRBD1. The V gene end was trimmed by 2 bases and the J gene end by 8 bases; junction bases not matched to a gene: 8. The CDR3 length is 14 residues. Germline V gene sequence: CDR1 MDHEN, CDR2 SYDVKM. The CDR3 here is CASSLGRGRGGYTF. The CDR3 coding sequence is TGTGCCAGCAGTTTAGGAAGGGGGCGTGGCGGCTACACCTTC.

This chain links TRBV5-6 with TRBJ1-2; the D is unclear. Germline V gene data show CDR1 as SGHDT and CDR2 as YYEEEE. The CDR3 sequence is 11 residues long. V lost 1 base and J lost 8, with 6 bases in between. The CDR3 spells CASSLQDGYTF. The CDR3 nucleotides are TGTGCCAGCAGCTTGCAGGACGGCTACACCTTC.